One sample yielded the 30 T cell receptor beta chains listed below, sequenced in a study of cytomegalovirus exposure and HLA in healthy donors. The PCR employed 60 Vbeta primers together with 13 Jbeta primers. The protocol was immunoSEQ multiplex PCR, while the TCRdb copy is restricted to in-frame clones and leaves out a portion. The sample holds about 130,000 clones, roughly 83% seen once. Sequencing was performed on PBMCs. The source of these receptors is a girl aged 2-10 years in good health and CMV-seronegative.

The CDR3 coding sequence is TGTGCCAGCAGCTCCAGAGGTGGTAATGAGCAGTTCTTC. Amino acid sequence: CASSSRGGNEQFF. This chain links TRBV7-3 with TRBJ2-1; D is ambiguous. The V end was cut by 4 bases, the J end by 7 bases, with 11 bases between. The CDR3 totals 13 residues. Per germline, CDR1 SGHTA and CDR2 FQGTGA.

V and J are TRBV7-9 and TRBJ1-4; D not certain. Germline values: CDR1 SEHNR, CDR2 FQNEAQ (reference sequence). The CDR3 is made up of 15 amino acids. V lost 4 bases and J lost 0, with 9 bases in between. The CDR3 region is CASSSRLATNEKLFF. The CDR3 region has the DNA TGTGCCAGCAGCTCCCGACTTGCAACTAATGAAAAACTGTTTTTT.

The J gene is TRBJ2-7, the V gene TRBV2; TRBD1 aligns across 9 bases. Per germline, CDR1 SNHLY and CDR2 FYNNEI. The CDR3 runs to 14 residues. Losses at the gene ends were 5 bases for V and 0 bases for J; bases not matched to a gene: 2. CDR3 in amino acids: CASSYRGLSYEQYF. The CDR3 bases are TGTGCCAGCAGTTACAGGGGGCTCTCCTACGAGCAGTACTTC.

The CDR3 loop reads CATDRGDSNQPQHF. The CDR3 DNA reads as TGTGCCACCGACAGGGGCGATAGCAATCAGCCCCAGCATTTT. The chain combines TRBV10-3 with TRBJ1-5; TRBD1 matches at 8 bases. Per germline, CDR1 ENHRY and CDR2 SYGVKD. This CDR3 is 14 amino acids long. J lost 0 bases, V lost 10 bases, and 5 bases had no gene match.

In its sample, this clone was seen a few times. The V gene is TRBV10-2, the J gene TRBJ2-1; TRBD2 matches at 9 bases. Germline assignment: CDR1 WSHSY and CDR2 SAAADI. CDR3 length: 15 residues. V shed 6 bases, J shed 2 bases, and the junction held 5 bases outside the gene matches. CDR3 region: CASSVAGAPYNEQFF. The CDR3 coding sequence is TGCGCCAGCAGCGTAGCGGGGGCACCCTACAATGAGCAGTTCTTC.

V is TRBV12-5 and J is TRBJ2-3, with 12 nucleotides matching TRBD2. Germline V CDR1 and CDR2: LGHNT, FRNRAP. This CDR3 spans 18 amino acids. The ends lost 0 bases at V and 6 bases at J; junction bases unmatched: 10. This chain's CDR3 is CASGLVVSTSGGSDTQYF. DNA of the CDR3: TGTGCTAGTGGTTTGGTAGTCAGCACTAGCGGGGGGTCCGATACGCAGTATTTT.

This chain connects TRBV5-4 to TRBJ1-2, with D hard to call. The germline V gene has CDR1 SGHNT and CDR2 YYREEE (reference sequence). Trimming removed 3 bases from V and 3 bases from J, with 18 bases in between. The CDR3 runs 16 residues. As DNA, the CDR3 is TGTGCCAGCAGCTCCCCCAACCCCTCACGGTACTATGGCTACACCTTC. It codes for CASSSPNPSRYYGYTF.

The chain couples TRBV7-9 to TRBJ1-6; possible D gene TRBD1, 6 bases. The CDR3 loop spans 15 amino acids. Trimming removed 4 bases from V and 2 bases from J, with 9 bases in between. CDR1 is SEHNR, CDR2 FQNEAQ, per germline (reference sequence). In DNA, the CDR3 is TGTGCCAGCAGCTCCACAGGGACCTATAATTCACCCCTCCACTTT. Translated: CASSSTGTYNSPLHF.

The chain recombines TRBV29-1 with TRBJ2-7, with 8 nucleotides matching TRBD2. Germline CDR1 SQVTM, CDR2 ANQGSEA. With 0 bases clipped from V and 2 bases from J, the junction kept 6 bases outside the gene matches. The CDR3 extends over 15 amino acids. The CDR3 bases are TGCAGCGTTGAAGAAGGATCGGGAGGGGCCTACGAGCAGTACTTC. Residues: CSVEEGSGGAYEQYF.

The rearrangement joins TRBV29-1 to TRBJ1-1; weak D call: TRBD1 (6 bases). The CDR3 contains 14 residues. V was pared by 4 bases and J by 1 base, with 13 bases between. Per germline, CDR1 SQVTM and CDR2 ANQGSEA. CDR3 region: CSVVGGRWNTEAFF. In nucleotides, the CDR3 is TGCAGCGTTGTGGGGGGGCGATGGAACACTGAAGCTTTCTTT.

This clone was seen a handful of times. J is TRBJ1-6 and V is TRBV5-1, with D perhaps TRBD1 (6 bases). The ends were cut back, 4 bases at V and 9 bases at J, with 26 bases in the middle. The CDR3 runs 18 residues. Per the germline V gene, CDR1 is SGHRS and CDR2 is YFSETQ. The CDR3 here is CASSPGGPRDAGFSPLHF. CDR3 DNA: TGCGCCAGCAGCCCGGGGGGGCCTAGGGACGCGGGGTTTTCACCCCTCCACTTT.

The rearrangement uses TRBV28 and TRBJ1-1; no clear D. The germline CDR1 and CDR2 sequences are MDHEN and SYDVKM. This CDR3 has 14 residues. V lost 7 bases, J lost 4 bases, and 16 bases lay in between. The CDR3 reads CASIADQRPTEAFF. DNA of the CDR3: TGTGCCAGCATCGCCGACCAGAGGCCCACTGAAGCTTTCTTT.

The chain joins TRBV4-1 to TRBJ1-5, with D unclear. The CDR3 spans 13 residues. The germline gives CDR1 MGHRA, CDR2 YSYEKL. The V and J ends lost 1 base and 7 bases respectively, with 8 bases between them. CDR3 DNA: TGCGCCAGCAGCCAAGTTCAGTCGCAGCCCCAGCATTTT. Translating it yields CASSQVQSQPQHF.

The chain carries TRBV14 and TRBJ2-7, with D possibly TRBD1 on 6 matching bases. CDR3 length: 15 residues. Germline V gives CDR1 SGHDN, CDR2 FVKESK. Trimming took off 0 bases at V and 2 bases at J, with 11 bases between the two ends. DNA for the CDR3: TGTGCCAGCAGCCAAGACGGGACACCGGCCTACGAGCAGTACTTC. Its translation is CASSQDGTPAYEQYF.

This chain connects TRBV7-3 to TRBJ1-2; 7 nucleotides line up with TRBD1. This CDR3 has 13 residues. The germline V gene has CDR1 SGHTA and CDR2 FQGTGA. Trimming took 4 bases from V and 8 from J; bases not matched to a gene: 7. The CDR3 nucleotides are TGTGCCAGCAGCTCCGAGACAGGGCTAGGCTACACCTTC. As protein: CASSSETGLGYTF.

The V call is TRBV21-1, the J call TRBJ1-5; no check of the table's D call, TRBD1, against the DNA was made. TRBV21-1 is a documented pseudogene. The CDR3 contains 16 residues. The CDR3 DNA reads TGTGCCAGCAGACAAAGGACAGACCATAGCAATCAGCCCCAGCATTTT. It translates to CASRQRTDHSNQPQHF.

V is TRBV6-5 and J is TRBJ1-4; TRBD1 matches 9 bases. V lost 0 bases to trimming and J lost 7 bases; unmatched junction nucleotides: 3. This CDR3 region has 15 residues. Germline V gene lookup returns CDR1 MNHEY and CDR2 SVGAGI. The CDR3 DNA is TGTGCCAGCAGTTACTCGGGGACAGGGCTTGAAAAACTGTTTTTT. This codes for CASSYSGTGLEKLFF.

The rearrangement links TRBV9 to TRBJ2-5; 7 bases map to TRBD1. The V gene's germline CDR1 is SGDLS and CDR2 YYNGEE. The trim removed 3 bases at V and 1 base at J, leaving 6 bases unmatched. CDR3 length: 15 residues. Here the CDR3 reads CASSATGALQETQYF. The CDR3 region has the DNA TGTGCCAGCAGCGCCACAGGGGCTCTCCAAGAGACCCAGTACTTC.

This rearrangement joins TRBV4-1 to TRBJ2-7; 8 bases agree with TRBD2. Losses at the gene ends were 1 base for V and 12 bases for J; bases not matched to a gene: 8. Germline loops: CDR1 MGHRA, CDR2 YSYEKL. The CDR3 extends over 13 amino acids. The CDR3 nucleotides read TGCGCCAGCAGCCAAGTCGGAGCGGGGGTCGTGTACTTC. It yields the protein CASSQVGAGVVYF.

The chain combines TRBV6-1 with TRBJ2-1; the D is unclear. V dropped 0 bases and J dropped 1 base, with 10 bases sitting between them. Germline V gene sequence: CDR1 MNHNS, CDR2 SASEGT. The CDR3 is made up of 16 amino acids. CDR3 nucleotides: TGTGCCAGCAGTGAAGCAGCTGCCAGGTCCTACAATGAGCAGTTCTTC. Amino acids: CASSEAAARSYNEQFF.

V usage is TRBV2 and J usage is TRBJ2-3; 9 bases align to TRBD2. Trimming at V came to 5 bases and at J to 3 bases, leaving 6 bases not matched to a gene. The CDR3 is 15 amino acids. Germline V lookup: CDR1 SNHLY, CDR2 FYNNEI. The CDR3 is CASSSGTSRTDTQYF. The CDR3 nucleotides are TGTGCCAGCAGTTCTGGGACTAGCCGAACAGATACGCAGTATTTT.

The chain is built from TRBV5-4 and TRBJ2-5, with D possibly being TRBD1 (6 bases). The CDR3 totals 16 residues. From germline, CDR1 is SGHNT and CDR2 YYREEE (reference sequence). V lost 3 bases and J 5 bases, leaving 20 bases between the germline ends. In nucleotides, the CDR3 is TGTGCCAGCAGCTCAGGACAGTCTCATCTCATGGAGACCCAGTACTTC. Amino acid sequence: CASSSGQSHLMETQYF. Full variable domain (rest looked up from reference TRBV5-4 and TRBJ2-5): ETGVTQSPTHLIKTRGQQVTLRCSSQSGHNTVSWYQQALGQGPQFIFQYYREEENGRGNFPPRFSGLQFPNYSSELNVNALELDDSALYLCASSSGQSHLMETQYFGPGTRLLVL.

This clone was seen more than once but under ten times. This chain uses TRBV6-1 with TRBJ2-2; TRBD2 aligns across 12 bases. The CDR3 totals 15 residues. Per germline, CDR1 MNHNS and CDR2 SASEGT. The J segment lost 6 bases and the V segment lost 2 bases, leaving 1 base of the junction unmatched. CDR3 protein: CASSESSGGAGELFF. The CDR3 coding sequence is TGTGCCAGCAGTGAATCTAGCGGGGGGGCCGGGGAGCTGTTTTTT.

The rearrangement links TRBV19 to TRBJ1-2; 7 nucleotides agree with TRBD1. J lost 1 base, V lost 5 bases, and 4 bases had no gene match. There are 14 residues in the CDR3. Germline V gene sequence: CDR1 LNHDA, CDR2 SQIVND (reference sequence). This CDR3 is CASSLRDSNYGYTF. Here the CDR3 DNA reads TGTGCCAGTAGTTTGAGGGACAGTAACTATGGCTACACCTTC.

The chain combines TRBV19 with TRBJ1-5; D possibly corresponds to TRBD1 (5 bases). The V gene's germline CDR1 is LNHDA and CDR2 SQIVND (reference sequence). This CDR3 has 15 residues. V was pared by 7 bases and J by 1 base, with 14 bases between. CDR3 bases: TGTGCCAGTATGTGGCAGGGTTGGAGCAATCAGCCCCAGCATTTT. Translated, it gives CASMWQGWSNQPQHF. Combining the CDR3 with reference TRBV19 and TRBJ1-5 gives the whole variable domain DGGITQSPKYLFRKEGQNVTLSCEQNLNHDAMYWYRQDPGQGLRLIYYSQIVNDFQKGDIAEGYSVSREKKESFPLTVTSAQKNPTAFYLCASMWQGWSNQPQHFGDGTRLSIL.

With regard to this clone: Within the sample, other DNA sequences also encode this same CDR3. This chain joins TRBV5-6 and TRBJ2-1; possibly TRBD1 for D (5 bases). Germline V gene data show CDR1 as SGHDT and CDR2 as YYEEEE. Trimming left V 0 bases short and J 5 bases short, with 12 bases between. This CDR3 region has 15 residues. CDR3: CASSLGRDRNNEQFF. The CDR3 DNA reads TGTGCCAGCAGCTTGGGGCGTGACAGAAACAATGAGCAGTTCTTC.

CDR3 sequence (DNA): TGCGCCAGCAGCCGGGGACTAGCGGGGGGGTTCATTAGCACAGATACGCAGTATTTT. Protein sequence: CASSRGLAGGFISTDTQYF. The chain links TRBV4-3 to TRBJ2-3, with 16 bases lining up with TRBD2. Trimming at V came to 4 bases and at J to 0 bases, leaving 7 bases not matched to a gene. This CDR3 contains 19 residues. Germline CDR1 is LGHNA and CDR2 is YSLEER.

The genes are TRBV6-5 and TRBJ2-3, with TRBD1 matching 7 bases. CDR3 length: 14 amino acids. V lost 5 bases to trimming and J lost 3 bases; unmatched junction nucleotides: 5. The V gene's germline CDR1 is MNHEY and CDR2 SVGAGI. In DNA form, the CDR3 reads TGTGCCAGCAGTCCCGACAGGGCGACAGATACGCAGTATTTT. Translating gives CASSPDRATDTQYF.

CDR3 in amino acids: CASLGNNEQFF. The CDR3 DNA follows: TGTGCCAGCCTAGGTAACAATGAGCAGTTCTTC. The V gene is TRBV6-5, the J gene TRBJ2-1; D uncertain. This CDR3 contains 11 residues. V lost 8 bases and J lost 5, with 7 bases in between. Per germline, CDR1 MNHEY and CDR2 SVGAGI.

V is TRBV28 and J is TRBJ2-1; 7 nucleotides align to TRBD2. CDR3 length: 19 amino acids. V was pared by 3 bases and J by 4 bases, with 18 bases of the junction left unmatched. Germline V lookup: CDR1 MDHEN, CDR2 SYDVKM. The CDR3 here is CASSFGGSPTLHRYNEQFF. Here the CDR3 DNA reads TGTGCCAGCAGTTTTGGCGGGAGTCCCACCCTACACAGATACAATGAGCAGTTCTTC.